The T cell receptor beta chain under discussion was sequenced for a study of T-cell reconstitution after alpha-beta-depleted transplantation in children. A TCRbeta library incorporating unique molecular identifiers was prepared. TCRdb reprocessed the PCR reads with MiXCR, giving one entry per CDR3 protein. Of about 500,000 distinct CDR3 sequences in the sample, about 31% are singletons; the top ten hold 2% to 3%. The germline V gene has CDR1 SGHRS and CDR2 YFSETQ. CDR3 length: 14 residues. Trimming took off 7 bases at V and 6 bases at J, with 17 bases between the two ends. The chain carries TRBV5-1 and TRBJ2-1; D is possibly TRBD1 (5 bases). This sequence was found in a human donor who donated a stem cell graft to a child with aplastic anemia. Material: PBMCs from the stem cell graft donor, obtained from the stem cell graft. CDR3 residues: CASPAGLNRNEQFF. The CDR3 DNA sequence: TGCGCCAGCCCGGCAGGGTTGAACCGCAATGAGCAGTTCTTC.